This T cell receptor beta chain was documented in a study of human T cells and chemical hapten exposure. About the research overall: The use of 2% DPC on approximately 2 cm by approximately 2 cm of upper inner arm skin constituted sensitization. Overall study findings and caveats: The number of TCRs over 1 in 1000 frequency stayed unchanged after DPC.

In its sample, this clonotype was seen many times. Its target is unknown. The time point denotes: patch test 1, 2 weeks after DPC sensitization. The treatment is: therapeutic diphenylcyclopropenone sensitization with weekly scalp DPC. V lost 7 bases, J lost 4 bases, and 17 bases lay in between. CDR1 and CDR2 (germline): MNHNS, SASEGT. The CDR3 is 15 amino acids. Using its own MiXCR run on the RACE reads, TCRdb lists one record per CDR3 protein. The sample includes some 79,000 distinct CDR3 sequences, roughly 7.1% of them seen just once. The chain has TRBV6-1 and TRBJ1-5; no clear D. This specimen consisted of whole blood, obtained in connection with sensitization to the hapten diphenylcyclopropenone (DPC). This TCR was recovered from a woman in her 30s with alopecia areata. Some clones in this sample may be carry-over from other donors' samples. This chain's CDR3 is CASMPPFEPNQPQHF. In nucleotides, the CDR3 is TGTGCCAGCATGCCCCCGTTTGAGCCGAATCAGCCCCAGCATTTT.